One and the same sample provided the 19 T cell receptor beta chains below, sequenced in a study of blood T cell repertoires in COVID-19. The protocol was immunoSEQ multiplex PCR, while the TCRdb copy is restricted to in-frame clones and leaves out a portion. The data contain 250,000 or so clones, approximately 90% of them seen just once; the ten biggest clones take up approximately 3%. Sequences were obtained from PBMCs or T cells enriched from blood (not recorded which). All receptors derive from a man aged 35 to 55 who had been exposed to COVID-19.

This rearrangement joins TRBV9 to TRBJ1-2; a possible D gene is TRBD1 (5 bases). The CDR3 is made up of 15 amino acids. With 5 bases removed from V and 4 bases from J, the gap between germline ends came to 18 bases. Germline assignment: CDR1 SGDLS and CDR2 YYNGEE. The CDR3 here is CASSLEGSGGYGYTF. The DNA of the CDR3 is TGTGCCAGCAGTCTAGAGGGATCCGGGGGCTATGGCTACACCTTC.

The V call is TRBV7-3, the J call TRBJ2-6, with a weak D call TRBD2 (5 bases). The V and J ends lost 3 bases and 0 bases respectively, with 9 bases between them. This CDR3 is built from 16 residues. Germline lookup yields CDR1 SGHTA and CDR2 FQGTGA. The CDR3 region has the DNA TGTGCCAGCAGCTTGAGGGTCAACTCTGGGGCCAACGTCCTGACTTTC. This sequence encodes CASSLRVNSGANVLTF. The complete variable domain, with remaining parts taken from reference TRBV7-3 and TRBJ2-6, reads GAGVSQTPSNKVTEKGKYVELRCDPISGHTALYWYRQSLGQGPEFLIYFQGTGAADDSGLPNDRFFAVRPEGSVSTLKIQRTERGDSAVYLCASSLRVNSGANVLTFGAGSRLTVL.

The V and J genes are TRBV2 and TRBJ2-3, with 8 bases that match TRBD1. V shed 9 bases, J shed 4 bases, and the junction held 3 bases outside the gene matches. Germline V lookup: CDR1 SNHLY, CDR2 FYNNEI. The CDR3 has 12 amino acids. Here the CDR3 DNA reads TGTGCCAGAGGACAGGGTCCAGATACGCAGTATTTT. Encoded protein: CARGQGPDTQYF.

This chain joins TRBV4-1 and TRBJ1-5; D might be TRBD1 (6 bases). The length of the CDR3 is 17 residues. Trimming stripped 2 bases from V and 4 bases from J, with 18 bases between. In germline, CDR1 is MGHRA, CDR2 YSYEKL. CDR3 sequence (DNA): TGCGCCAGCAGCCAAAAAGGCGGGCAGGGGAAAAATCAGCCCCAGCATTTT. The encoded protein is CASSQKGGQGKNQPQHF.

The rearrangement uses TRBV5-1 and TRBJ1-1, with 10 positions matching TRBD1. This CDR3 has 15 amino acids. V lost 2 bases and J lost 5; bases outside the gene matches: 6. Germline-derived CDR1 and CDR2 are SGHRS and YFSETQ. Written as DNA, the CDR3 is TGCGCCAGCAGCTTCCCCGACAGGGGGCTGACTGAAGCTTTCTTT. Translation gives CASSFPDRGLTEAFF. The full variable domain, completed using reference TRBV5-1 and TRBJ1-1, is KAGVTQTPRYLIKTRGQQVTLSCSPISGHRSVSWYQQTPGQGLQFLFEYFSETQRNKGNFPGRFSGRQFSNSRSEMNVSTLELGDSALYLCASSFPDRGLTEAFFGQGTRLTVV.

Details on this clone: Other DNA sequences of this sample code for an identical CDR3. The chain recombines TRBV19 with TRBJ1-1; the D is unclear. V shed 3 bases and J shed 5 bases, with 10 bases lying between them. The CDR3 is 13 residues long. Germline V CDR1 and CDR2: LNHDA, SQIVND (reference sequence). CDR3 in DNA: TGTGCCAGTAGTATTGGAGTACGGACTGAAGCTTTCTTT. It yields the protein CASSIGVRTEAFF.

The chain couples TRBV28 to TRBJ1-1; weak D call: TRBD1 (6 bases). CDR1 is MDHEN and CDR2 is SYDVKM in the germline V gene. The V and J ends lost 10 bases and 2 bases respectively, with 20 bases between them. CDR3 length: 15 residues. The CDR3 DNA reads TGTGCCAAACCCACGAAGGACAGCGACAACACTGAAGCTTTCTTT. This gives the protein CAKPTKDSDNTEAFF.

This chain connects TRBV7-3 to TRBJ2-1; no firm D call. V was trimmed by 2 bases and J by 5 bases, leaving 4 bases between them. Germline assignment: CDR1 SGHTA and CDR2 FQGTGA. The CDR3 has 12 residues. CDR3 sequence reads: CASSLDNNEQFF. The CDR3 DNA is TGTGCCAGCAGCTTAGACAACAATGAGCAGTTCTTC.

The chain joins TRBV5-1 to TRBJ1-1; D uncertain. CDR3 length: 13 amino acids. Trimming left V 4 bases short and J 1 base short, with 8 bases between. Looked up from germline, CDR1 is SGHRS and CDR2 is YFSETQ. The CDR3 is CASSPETNTEAFF. For the CDR3, the DNA is TGCGCCAGCAGCCCAGAAACGAACACTGAAGCTTTCTTT. Full variable domain (outside the CDR3, taken from reference TRBV5-1 and TRBJ1-1): KAGVTQTPRYLIKTRGQQVTLSCSPISGHRSVSWYQQTPGQGLQFLFEYFSETQRNKGNFPGRFSGRQFSNSRSEMNVSTLELGDSALYLCASSPETNTEAFFGQGTRLTVV.

The chain couples TRBV15 to TRBJ2-7; D perhaps matches TRBD1 (6 bases). The CDR3 is 14 residues long. The germline gives CDR1 LNHNV, CDR2 YYDKDF (reference sequence). Trimming removed 3 bases at V and 2 bases at J, with 11 bases between. This CDR3 is CATSRGPGAYEQYF. The CDR3 DNA follows: TGTGCCACCAGCAGGGGTCCAGGGGCCTACGAGCAGTACTTC.

The J gene is TRBJ1-5, the V gene TRBV28; TRBD1 agrees at 7 bases. V gave up 8 bases and J gave up 0 bases; unmatched junction bases: 10. The length of the CDR3 is 16 residues. Germline lookup yields CDR1 MDHEN and CDR2 SYDVKM. The CDR3 DNA reads as TGTGCCAGCTTTGCCAGGGGGACAAGTAGCAATCAGCCCCAGCATTTT. This codes for CASFARGTSSNQPQHF.

The chain combines TRBV28 with TRBJ2-2; D is unresolved. The CDR3 is made up of 15 amino acids. V lost 0 bases and J 0 bases, leaving 5 bases between the germline ends. CDR1 MDHEN and CDR2 SYDVKM come from the germline V gene. The CDR3 spells CASSLWQTNTGELFF. The CDR3 bases are TGTGCCAGCAGTTTATGGCAGACGAACACCGGGGAGCTGTTTTTT.

This chain connects TRBV2 to TRBJ1-5; unclear D gene. CDR3 length equals 15 residues. Trimming left V 4 bases short and J 4 bases short, with 14 bases between. Germline V gene data show CDR1 as SNHLY and CDR2 as FYNNEI. CDR3 DNA: TGTGCCAGCAGTGGAAACTCAGGCAAAAATCAGCCCCAGCATTTT. This translates into CASSGNSGKNQPQHF.

The J gene is TRBJ1-6, the V gene TRBV27; D unresolved. CDR1 and CDR2 from the germline V gene are MNHEY and SMNVEV (reference sequence). This CDR3 spans 12 amino acids. Deletions cut 1 base from V and 10 bases from J, with 5 bases between. The CDR3 sequence is CASSLYGSPLHF. CDR3 DNA sequence: TGTGCCAGCAGTTTATATGGCTCACCCCTCCACTTT.

The chain carries TRBV11-3 and TRBJ1-2; TRBD1 is a possible D gene (5 bases). V lost 5 bases and J 11 bases, leaving 18 bases between the germline ends. This CDR3 spans 13 amino acids. Germline CDR1 and CDR2: SGHNT and YENEEA. The CDR3 loop is CASSPTTQGGYTF. In DNA form, the CDR3 reads TGTGCCAGCAGCCCTACGACGCAGGGCGGTTACACCTTC. Filled out from reference TRBV11-3 and TRBJ1-2, the complete variable domain reads EAGVVQSPRYKIIEKKQPVAFWCNPISGHNTLYWYLQNLGQGPELLIRYENEEAVDDSQLPKDRFSAERLKGVDSTLKIQPAELGDSAVYLCASSPTTQGGYTFGSGTRLTVV.

Only one count was recorded for this clone. J is TRBJ2-5 and V is TRBV5-6; the D is unclear. Trimming shortened V by 4 bases and J by 2 bases, and 15 bases separated the two germline ends. The CDR3 is 15 amino acids. From germline, CDR1 is SGHDT and CDR2 YYEEEE. CDR3 bases: TGTGCCAGCAGCCTTGGTGGGCAGGCTCAAGAGACCCAGTACTTC. It specifies CASSLGGQAQETQYF. The entire variable domain, with the rest obtained from reference TRBV5-6 and TRBJ2-5, is as follows: DAGVTQSPTHLIKTRGQQVTLRCSPKSGHDTVSWYQQALGQGPQFIFQYYEEEERQRGNFPDRFSGHQFPNYSSELNVNALLLGDSALYLCASSLGGQAQETQYFGPGTRLLVL.

The genes are TRBV6-2 or TRBV6-3 and TRBJ1-4, with TRBD1 matching over 8 bases. Germline loops: CDR1 MNHEY, CDR2 SVGEGT. The CDR3 is 16 amino acids. V was pared by 2 bases and J by 8 bases, with 10 bases of the junction left unmatched. The CDR3 here is CASSYGTGDFEEKLFF. The DNA for the CDR3 is TGTGCCAGCAGTTACGGGACAGGTGATTTCGAAGAAAAACTGTTTTTT.

CDR3 region: CASSSTRPDRWNGYTF. As DNA, the CDR3 is TGTGCCAGCAGCTCGACGAGACCCGACAGGTGGAATGGCTACACCTTC. This chain links TRBV7-9 with TRBJ1-2; weak D call: TRBD1 (6 bases). This CDR3 spans 16 amino acids. Germline V gives CDR1 SEHNR, CDR2 FQNEAQ (reference sequence). V was shortened by 4 bases and J by 6 bases, with 21 bases between the two germline ends.

This chain connects TRBV4-1 to TRBJ1-1, with 9 bases aligning to TRBD1. The V segment lost 4 bases and the J segment 8 bases; nucleotides outside the gene matches: 5. The germline V gene encodes CDR1 MGHRA and CDR2 YSYEKL. The CDR3 has 13 amino acids. CDR3: CASSRTGTGEAFF. CDR3 DNA: TGCGCCAGCAGCCGAACCGGGACAGGGGAAGCTTTCTTT.